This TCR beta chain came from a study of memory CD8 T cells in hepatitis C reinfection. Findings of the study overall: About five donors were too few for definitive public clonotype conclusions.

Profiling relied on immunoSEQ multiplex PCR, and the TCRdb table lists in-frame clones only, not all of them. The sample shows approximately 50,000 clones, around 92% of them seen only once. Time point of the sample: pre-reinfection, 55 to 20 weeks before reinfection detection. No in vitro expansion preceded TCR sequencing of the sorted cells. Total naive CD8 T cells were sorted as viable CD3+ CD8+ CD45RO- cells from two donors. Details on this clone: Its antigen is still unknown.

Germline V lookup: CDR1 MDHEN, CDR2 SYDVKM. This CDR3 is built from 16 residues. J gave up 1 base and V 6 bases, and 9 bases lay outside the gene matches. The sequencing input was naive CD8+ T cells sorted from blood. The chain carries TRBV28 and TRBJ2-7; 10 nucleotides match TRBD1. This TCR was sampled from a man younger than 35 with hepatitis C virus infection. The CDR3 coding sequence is TGTGCCAGCAGCCTAAGGGGGACAGGGGCTTCCTACGAGCAGTACTTC. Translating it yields CASSLRGTGASYEQYF.